This T cell receptor (beta chain) was identified during a study of T cells after yellow fever vaccination. The wider study: SMART-Seq v4 Ultra Low Input prepared the low-cell-number fractions.

This clonotype has only a few counts. TCRdb redid the calling of the 5' RACE reads with MiXCR, one entry per CDR3 protein. Of 450,000 to 550,000 distinct CDR3 sequences in the sample, 20% to 25% are singletons; the top ten hold roughly a sixth. The germline V gene has CDR1 MNHNS and CDR2 SASEGT. The V end was cut by 6 bases, the J end by 1 base, with 9 bases between. This CDR3 contains 13 residues. This sequence was found in a young man who received the YFV17D yellow fever vaccine. The V gene is TRBV6-1, the J gene TRBJ1-1; a weak D match, TRBD1 (5 bases). Sequences were derived from PBMCs, sampled approximately 22 days after the first yellow fever vaccination. The CDR3 is CASRQGPNTEAFF. The CDR3 DNA sequence: TGTGCCAGCAGGCAGGGCCCGAACACTGAAGCTTTCTTT.